This T cell receptor (beta chain) is drawn from a study of blood T cell repertoires in COVID-19. The assay was immunoSEQ multiplex PCR, and TCRdb's table has in-frame clones only and misses some. The sample comprises tens of thousands of clones, 80% of which are singletons, and around 13% rests with the top ten. CDR1 SGHKS and CDR2 YYEKEE come from the germline V gene (reference sequence). The CDR3 contains 15 residues. V lost 4 bases, J lost 0 bases, and 14 bases lay in between. This clone was seen a few times. This TCR was sampled from a man in his sixties with active COVID-19. The gene calls are TRBV5-5 and TRBJ2-7, with D maybe TRBD1 (5 bases). The specimen sequenced was peripheral blood. The CDR3 loop is CASSPWQGPSYEQYF. The CDR3 DNA sequence: TGTGCCAGCAGCCCTTGGCAGGGTCCCTCCTACGAGCAGTACTTC.